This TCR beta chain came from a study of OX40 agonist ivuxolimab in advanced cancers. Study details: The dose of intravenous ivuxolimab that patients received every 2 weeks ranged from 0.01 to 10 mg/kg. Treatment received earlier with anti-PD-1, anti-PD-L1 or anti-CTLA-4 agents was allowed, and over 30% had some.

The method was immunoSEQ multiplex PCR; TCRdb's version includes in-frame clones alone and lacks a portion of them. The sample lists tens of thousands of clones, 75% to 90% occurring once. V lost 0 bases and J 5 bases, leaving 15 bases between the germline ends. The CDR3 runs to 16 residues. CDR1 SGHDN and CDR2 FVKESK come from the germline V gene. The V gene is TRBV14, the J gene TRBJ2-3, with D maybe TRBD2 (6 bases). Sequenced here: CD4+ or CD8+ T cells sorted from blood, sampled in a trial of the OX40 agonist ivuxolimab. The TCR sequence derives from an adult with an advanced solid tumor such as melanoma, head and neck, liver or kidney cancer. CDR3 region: CASSQEWEAGEDTQYF. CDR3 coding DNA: TGTGCCAGCAGCCAAGAGTGGGAGGCCGGGGAAGATACGCAGTATTTT. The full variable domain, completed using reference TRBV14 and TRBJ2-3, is EAGVTQFPSHSVIEKGQTVTLRCDPISGHDNLYWYRRVMGKEIKFLLHFVKESKQDESGMPNNRFLAERTGGTYSTLKVQPAELEDSGVYFCASSQEWEAGEDTQYFGPGTRLTVL.